This T cell receptor (beta chain) derives from a study of CD8+CD57+ T cells in acquired aplastic anemia. The overall study: Average DNA yield from sorted CD4+ and CD8+ cells was roughly 3.1 ug.

Trimming removed 7 bases from V and 4 bases from J, with 14 bases in between. This CDR3 has 13 amino acids. Patients chosen for sequencing had CD8+CD57+ cells that had expanded, as shown by flow cytometry. Every patient was diagnosed with severe acquired aplastic anemia. Template material for TCR beta VDJ and CDR3 profiling consisted of genomic DNA. TCRdb re-analysed the reads in MiXCR, keeping a single row per CDR3 protein. The data contain under 200,000 distinct CDR3 sequences, roughly half of them singletons. Overall study findings and caveats: Controls did not differ significantly from patients in CD8+ Simpson's diversity.

This clonotype was detected many times. The antigen is undetermined. The receptor was isolated from a human donor with aplastic anemia. J is TRBJ2-7 and V is TRBV12-3 or TRBV12-4, with D perhaps matching TRBD2 (6 bases). Sequenced: sorted CD4+, CD8+, or CD8+CD57+ T cells (not recorded which) from PBMCs. The CDR3 is CASTLGGFYEQYF. The CDR3 DNA is TGTGCCAGCACCCTTGGGGGGTTTTACGAGCAGTACTTC.